One and the same sample provided the 30 T cell receptor beta chains below, sequenced in a study of blood T cell repertoires in COVID-19. Only in-frame clones appear in the TCRdb table, and some are missing; sequencing was by immunoSEQ multiplex PCR. This sample has fewer than 500,000 clones, with roughly four fifths found just once. Sequencing was carried out using peripheral blood. The receptors stem from a human donor with acute or convalescent COVID-19. The donor label of this sample is uncertain.

The rearrangement links TRBV5-1 to TRBJ2-5; TRBD2 might be the D (6 bases). The V gene's germline CDR1 is SGHRS and CDR2 YFSETQ. V dropped 0 bases and J dropped 5 bases, with 20 bases sitting between them. The length of the CDR3 is 17 residues. CDR3: CASSLAVTVSAGETQYF. The CDR3 DNA follows: TGCGCCAGCAGCTTGGCCGTGACAGTATCGGCGGGGGAGACCCAGTACTTC.

This sequence joins TRBV18 and TRBJ1-2; weak D call: TRBD1 (6 bases). The V gene lost 0 bases and the J gene lost 2 bases, with 13 bases spanning the gap. Germline-derived CDR1 and CDR2 are KGHSH and LQKENI. The CDR3 consists of 16 residues. The CDR3 here is CASSPPQGSLNYGYTF. CDR3 DNA: TGTGCCAGCTCACCACCACAGGGATCCCTGAACTATGGCTACACCTTC.

This chain joins TRBV19 and TRBJ1-1; 11 bases align to TRBD1. Germline V gene sequence: CDR1 LNHDA, CDR2 SQIVND (reference sequence). With V trimmed by 5 bases and J by 2 bases, 4 bases remained unmatched. This CDR3 spans 15 amino acids. CDR3 DNA sequence: TGTGCCAGTAGTCTGGACAGGGGGCGTAACACTGAAGCTTTCTTT. Translating it yields CASSLDRGRNTEAFF.

The chain links TRBV18 to TRBJ2-5, with 10 bases aligning to TRBD2. V lost 1 base to trimming and J lost 2 bases; unmatched junction nucleotides: 4. Germline CDR1 KGHSH, CDR2 LQKENI. This CDR3 comprises 16 residues. The chain's CDR3 is CASSPQVAGGQETQYF. In DNA form, the CDR3 reads TGTGCCAGCTCACCACAGGTAGCGGGGGGACAAGAGACCCAGTACTTC.

The chain employs TRBV7-9 and TRBJ1-5; TRBD1 agrees at 8 bases. J gave up 7 bases and V 2 bases, and 1 base lay outside the gene matches. Germline CDR1 reads SEHNR; CDR2 reads FQNEAQ (reference sequence). The CDR3 is 13 residues long. DNA for the CDR3: TGTGCCAGCAGCTTAACAGGGGGACAGCCCCAGCATTTT. Amino acids: CASSLTGGQPQHF.

CDR3: CASSTRTGRVRMNTEAFF. The CDR3 DNA reads as TGTGCCAGCAGCACCCGGACAGGGAGAGTAAGGATGAACACTGAAGCTTTCTTT. The V call is TRBV9, the J call TRBJ1-1, with TRBD1 matching over 8 bases. CDR3 length: 18 residues. V shed 4 bases and J 0 bases; nucleotides not matched to a gene: 14. The germline gives CDR1 SGDLS, CDR2 YYNGEE.

Remarks on this clone: The sample contains more than one DNA sequence encoding this CDR3. The V gene is TRBV5-1, the J gene TRBJ1-3, with 9 bases that match TRBD1. The germline V gene has CDR1 SGHRS and CDR2 YFSETQ. The J segment lost 2 bases and the V segment lost 2 bases, leaving 2 bases of the junction unmatched. This CDR3 contains 15 residues. CDR3 sequence reads: CASSFGTGTGNTIYF. The DNA of the CDR3 is TGCGCCAGCAGCTTCGGGACAGGGACTGGAAACACCATATATTTT.

This chain connects TRBV28 to TRBJ1-6, with 8 nucleotides matching TRBD1. This CDR3 spans 14 amino acids. V gave up 6 bases and J gave up 10 bases; unmatched junction bases: 8. CDR1 MDHEN and CDR2 SYDVKM come from the germline V gene. The CDR3 here is CASRDRGRGSPLHF. CDR3 DNA: TGTGCCAGCAGAGACAGGGGTAGAGGGTCACCCCTCCACTTT.

The chain links TRBV6-5 to TRBJ1-2; the D gene is possibly TRBD1 (6 bases). The germline V and J ends were trimmed by 7 bases and 3 bases, with 15 bases remaining between them. The CDR3 is 14 residues long. Germline V gene data show CDR1 as MNHEY and CDR2 as SVGAGI. CDR3 bases: TGTGCCAGCAAAAATACAGCAGGGGACTATGGCTACACCTTC. It yields the protein CASKNTAGDYGYTF.

V is TRBV15 and J is TRBJ1-4; 11 bases fit TRBD1. From germline, CDR1 is LNHNV and CDR2 YYDKDF (reference sequence). The CDR3 covers 17 residues. Trimming removed 5 bases from V and 6 bases from J; junction bases left unmatched: 11. The CDR3 nucleotides read TGTGCCACCAGCTCCCCTCGGGGGGGACAGGGGGATGAAAAACTGTTTTTT. Its translation is CATSSPRGGQGDEKLFF.

The genes are TRBV29-1 and TRBJ1-2, with D perhaps TRBD1 (5 bases). Germline CDR1 SQVTM, CDR2 ANQGSEA. V was clipped by 2 bases and J by 5 bases, with 9 bases between them. The CDR3 sequence is 12 residues long. CDR3 in DNA: TGCAGCGTTGAAAGACAGACTTATGGCTACACCTTC. As protein: CSVERQTYGYTF.

The chain employs TRBV20-1 and TRBJ2-3; tentatively, D is TRBD2 (5 bases). Germline lookup yields CDR1 DFQATT and CDR2 SNEGSKA (reference sequence). This CDR3 contains 15 residues. Trimming removed 3 bases from V and 1 base from J, with 14 bases in between. CDR3 DNA: TGCAGTGCTAGTCACCGAGCGGCGCGCACAGATACGCAGTATTTT. Protein product: CSASHRAARTDTQYF.

This chain uses TRBV5-1 with TRBJ2-3, with TRBD1 as a possible D gene (5 bases). Trimming pared 0 bases from V and 2 bases from J, leaving 10 bases between. CDR1 SGHRS and CDR2 YFSETQ come from the germline V gene. The CDR3 totals 15 residues. The CDR3 loop reads CASSLEGLDTDTQYF. DNA for the CDR3: TGCGCCAGCAGCTTGGAGGGGCTAGACACAGATACGCAGTATTTT.

This clone was counted a few times. The chain carries TRBV3-1 (or the pseudogene TRBV3-2) and TRBJ2-7; 8 nucleotides match TRBD1. V lost 0 bases, J lost 5 bases, and 3 bases stayed unmatched. This CDR3 contains 14 residues. Germline loops: CDR1 LGHDT, CDR2 YNNKEL (reference sequence). The DNA for the CDR3 is TGTGCCAGCAGCCAAGAGTGGACAGGGCACGAGCAGTACTTC. It yields the protein CASSQEWTGHEQYF.

The chain employs TRBV5-1 and TRBJ2-5, with TRBD1 matching 11 bases. CDR1 and CDR2 from the germline V gene are SGHRS and YFSETQ. This CDR3 has 17 amino acids. J was trimmed by 2 bases and V by 4 bases; bases with no gene match: 10. In DNA form, the CDR3 reads TGCGCCAGCAGCCCCCGGACAGGGGGCTTCGGGCAAGAGACCCAGTACTTC. Its protein product is CASSPRTGGFGQETQYF.

This chain connects TRBV5-1 to TRBJ2-7, with 7 bases identical to TRBD1. The CDR3 runs to 14 residues. Germline lookup yields CDR1 SGHRS and CDR2 YFSETQ. The junction had 5 bases not matched to a gene; V was cut back by 2 bases and J by 3 bases. The CDR3 reads CASSFRTGFYEQYF. The DNA of the CDR3 is TGCGCCAGCAGCTTCAGGACAGGTTTCTACGAGCAGTACTTC.

The chain is built from TRBV7-2 and TRBJ2-7; the match to TRBD1 covers 9 bases. CDR3 length: 15 amino acids. Germline V lookup: CDR1 SGHTA, CDR2 FQGNSA. V was pared by 5 bases and J by 2 bases, with 7 bases of the junction left unmatched. CDR3 sequence: CASSPGQGNTYEQYF. CDR3 sequence (DNA): TGTGCCAGCAGCCCCGGACAGGGGAACACCTACGAGCAGTACTTC.

The chain joins TRBV7-9 to TRBJ1-6, with D maybe TRBD1 (5 bases). The CDR3 contains 15 residues. Trimming stripped 2 bases from V and 7 bases from J, with 12 bases between. CDR1 and CDR2 from the germline V gene are SEHNR and FQNEAQ (reference sequence). This CDR3 is CASSLNRGSNSPLHF. CDR3 DNA: TGTGCCAGCAGCTTAAATAGGGGAAGCAATTCACCCCTCCACTTT.

In this sample, this clone turned up a few times. The chain employs TRBV2 and TRBJ1-1; TRBD1 might be the D (6 bases). From germline, CDR1 is SNHLY and CDR2 FYNNEI. Trimming removed 7 bases from V and 1 base from J, with 19 bases in between. The CDR3 length is 16 residues. The CDR3 protein is CASKVRGGQPNTEAFF. CDR3 DNA: TGTGCCAGCAAGGTCCGGGGGGGCCAACCGAACACTGAAGCTTTCTTT.

The chain recombines TRBV6-6 with TRBJ1-1, with D hard to call. V dropped 6 bases and J dropped 2 bases, with 10 bases sitting between them. The CDR3 is 13 residues long. CDR1 MNHNY and CDR2 SVGAGI come from the germline V gene (reference sequence). CDR3 sequence reads: CASRHGGNTEAFF. CDR3 in DNA: TGTGCCAGCAGACACGGCGGAAACACTGAAGCTTTCTTT.

The chain couples TRBV10-3 to TRBJ2-6; D possibly corresponds to TRBD2 (6 bases). The germline CDR1 and CDR2 sequences are ENHRY and SYGVKD. The CDR3 consists of 15 residues. The V gene lost 8 bases and the J gene lost 1 base, with 12 bases spanning the gap. CDR3 loop: CAIGVAVSGANVLTF. The CDR3 DNA reads TGTGCCATCGGAGTAGCGGTTTCTGGGGCCAACGTCCTGACTTTC.

As concerns this clone: The sample contains more than one DNA sequence encoding this CDR3. The chain recombines TRBV3-1 (or the pseudogene TRBV3-2) with TRBJ1-1; D ambiguous. The length of the CDR3 is 12 residues. Deletions cut 4 bases from V and 0 bases from J, with 3 bases between. Germline values: CDR1 LGHDT, CDR2 YNNKEL (reference sequence). As DNA, the CDR3 is TGTGCCAGCAGCCGAGTGAACACTGAAGCTTTCTTT. Residues: CASSRVNTEAFF.

This chain uses TRBV24-1 with TRBJ1-2, with TRBD1 as a possible D gene (6 bases). The length of the CDR3 is 13 residues. In germline, CDR1 is KGHDR, CDR2 SFDVKD. V was cut by 0 bases and J by 6 bases, with 7 bases left in between. The CDR3 sequence: CATSDLEGDGYTF. CDR3 DNA sequence: TGTGCCACCAGTGATTTGGAGGGGGATGGCTACACCTTC.

V is TRBV19 and J is TRBJ2-7; 12 bases align to TRBD2. This CDR3 is 15 amino acids long. J lost 5 bases, V lost 2 bases, and 4 bases had no gene match. Germline assignment: CDR1 LNHDA and CDR2 SQIVND (reference sequence). The CDR3 DNA is TGTGCCAGTAGTATACTAGCGGGAGGGCCCCACGAGCAGTACTTC. Translating it yields CASSILAGGPHEQYF.

The rearrangement joins TRBV7-2 to TRBJ1-2, with D tentatively TRBD1 (5 bases). The germline V and J ends were trimmed by 0 bases and 6 bases, with 8 bases remaining between them. The CDR3 sequence is 13 residues long. Germline V gives CDR1 SGHTA, CDR2 FQGNSA. CDR3 sequence reads: CASSLAPGHGYTF. The CDR3 nucleotides read TGTGCCAGCAGCTTAGCGCCAGGGCATGGCTACACCTTC.

This clone was counted a few times. This chain connects TRBV11-2 to TRBJ1-2; no clear D. V was trimmed by 3 bases and J by 4 bases, leaving 9 bases between them. The CDR3 extends over 13 amino acids. The germline CDR1 and CDR2 sequences are SGHAT and FQNNGV. The CDR3 nucleotides are TGTGCCAGCAGCTTTGTCAACACCTATGGCTACACCTTC. Its translation: CASSFVNTYGYTF.

The V gene is TRBV20-1, the J gene TRBJ2-1, with no clear D. Per germline, CDR1 DFQATT and CDR2 SNEGSKA (reference sequence). The CDR3 runs to 11 residues. Trimming took 5 bases from V and 4 from J, leaving 6 bases between them. CDR3 coding DNA: TGCAGTGCTCTCGAGTACAATGAGCAGTTCTTC. It codes for CSALEYNEQFF.

Many counts were recorded for this clone. In the same sample, other DNA sequences code for this CDR3. This chain links TRBV6-5 with TRBJ1-1; 7 bases map to TRBD1. The V gene's germline CDR1 is MNHEY and CDR2 SVGAGI. The CDR3 extends over 14 amino acids. J gave up 1 base and V 6 bases, and 5 bases lay outside the gene matches. The CDR3 region has the DNA TGTGCCAGCAGAAGAGACAGGGCGAACACTGAAGCTTTCTTT. Its protein is CASRRDRANTEAFF.

This clone was found once. The J gene is TRBJ2-2, the V gene TRBV19, with 10 positions matching TRBD1. J lost 4 bases, V lost 8 bases, and 4 bases had no gene match. Germline lookup yields CDR1 LNHDA and CDR2 SQIVND (reference sequence). This CDR3 spans 14 amino acids. The CDR3 spells CASSGTGATGELFF. The CDR3 DNA reads TGTGCCAGTTCCGGGACAGGGGCCACCGGGGAGCTGTTTTTT. Looking up the rest from reference TRBV19 and TRBJ2-2 gives the full variable domain: DGGITQSPKYLFRKEGQNVTLSCEQNLNHDAMYWYRQDPGQGLRLIYYSQIVNDFQKGDIAEGYSVSREKKESFPLTVTSAQKNPTAFYLCASSGTGATGELFFGEGSRLTVL.

The chain combines TRBV7-9 with TRBJ1-3; D unclear. The CDR3 runs 14 residues. The ends were cut back, 8 bases at V and 4 bases at J, with 15 bases in the middle. Germline V gene data show CDR1 as SEHNR and CDR2 as FQNEAQ (reference sequence). The CDR3 coding sequence is TGTGCCAGCGGGCACGATAAAATGGGAAACACCATATATTTT. Translation gives CASGHDKMGNTIYF.